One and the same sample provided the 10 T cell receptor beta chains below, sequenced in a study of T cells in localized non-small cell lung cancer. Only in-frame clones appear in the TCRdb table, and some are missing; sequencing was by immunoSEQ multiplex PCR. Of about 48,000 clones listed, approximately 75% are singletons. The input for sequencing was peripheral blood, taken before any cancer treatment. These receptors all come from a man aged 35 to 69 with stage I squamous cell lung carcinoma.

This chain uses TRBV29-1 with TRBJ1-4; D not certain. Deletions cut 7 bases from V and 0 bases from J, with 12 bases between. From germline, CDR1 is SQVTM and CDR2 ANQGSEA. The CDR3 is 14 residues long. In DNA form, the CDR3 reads TGCAGCGCCCAGGACGCCGCAACTAATGAAAAACTGTTTTTT. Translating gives CSAQDAATNEKLFF.

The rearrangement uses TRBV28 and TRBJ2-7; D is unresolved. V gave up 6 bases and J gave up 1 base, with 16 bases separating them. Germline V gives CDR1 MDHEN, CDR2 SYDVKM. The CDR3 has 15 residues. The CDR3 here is CASSLSEGWSYEQYF. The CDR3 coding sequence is TGTGCCAGCAGCCTAAGTGAAGGCTGGTCCTACGAGCAGTACTTC.

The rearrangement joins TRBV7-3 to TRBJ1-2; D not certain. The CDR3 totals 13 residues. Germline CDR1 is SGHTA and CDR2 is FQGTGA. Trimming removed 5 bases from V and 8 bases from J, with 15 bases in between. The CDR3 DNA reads TGTGCCAGCAGCCCTACCCCGGAGGTAGGCTACACCTTC. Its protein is CASSPTPEVGYTF.

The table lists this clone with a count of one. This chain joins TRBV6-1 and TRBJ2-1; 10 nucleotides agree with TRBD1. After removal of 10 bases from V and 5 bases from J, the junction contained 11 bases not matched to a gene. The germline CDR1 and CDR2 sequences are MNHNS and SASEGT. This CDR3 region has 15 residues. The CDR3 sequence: CATWTRGTGDNEQFF. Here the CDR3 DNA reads TGTGCCACCTGGACCCGTGGGACAGGGGACAATGAGCAGTTCTTC.

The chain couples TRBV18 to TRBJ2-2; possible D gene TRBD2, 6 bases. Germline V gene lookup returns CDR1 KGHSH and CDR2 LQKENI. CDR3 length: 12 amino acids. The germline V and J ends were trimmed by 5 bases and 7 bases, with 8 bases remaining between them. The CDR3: CASSSEGGELFF. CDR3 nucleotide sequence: TGTGCCAGCTCATCGGAGGGCGGGGAGCTGTTTTTT.

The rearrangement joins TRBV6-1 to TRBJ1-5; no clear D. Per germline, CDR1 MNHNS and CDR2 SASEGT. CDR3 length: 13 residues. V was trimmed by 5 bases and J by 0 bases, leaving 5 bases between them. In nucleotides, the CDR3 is TGTGCCAGCAGTTCTCATAGCAATCAGCCCCAGCATTTT. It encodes CASSSHSNQPQHF.

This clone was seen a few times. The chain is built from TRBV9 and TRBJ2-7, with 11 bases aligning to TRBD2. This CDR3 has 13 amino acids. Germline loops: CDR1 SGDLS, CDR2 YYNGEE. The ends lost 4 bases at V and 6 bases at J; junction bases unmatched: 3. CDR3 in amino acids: CASSLGTSGEQYF. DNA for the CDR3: TGTGCCAGCAGCCTCGGGACTAGCGGCGAGCAGTACTTC.

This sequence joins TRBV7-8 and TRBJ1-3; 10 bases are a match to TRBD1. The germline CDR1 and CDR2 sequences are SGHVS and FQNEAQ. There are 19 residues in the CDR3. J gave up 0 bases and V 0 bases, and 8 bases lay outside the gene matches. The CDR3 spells CASSLARTGGTYSGNTIYF. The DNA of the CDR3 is TGTGCCAGCAGCTTAGCCCGGACAGGGGGGACTTACTCTGGAAACACCATATATTTT.

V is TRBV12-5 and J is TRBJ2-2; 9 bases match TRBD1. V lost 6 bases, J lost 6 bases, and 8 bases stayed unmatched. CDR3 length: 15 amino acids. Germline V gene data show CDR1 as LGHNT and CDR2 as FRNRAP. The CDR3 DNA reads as TGTGCTAGTGGAACTAAAACAGGGGGCCCCGGGGAGCTGTTTTTT. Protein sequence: CASGTKTGGPGELFF.

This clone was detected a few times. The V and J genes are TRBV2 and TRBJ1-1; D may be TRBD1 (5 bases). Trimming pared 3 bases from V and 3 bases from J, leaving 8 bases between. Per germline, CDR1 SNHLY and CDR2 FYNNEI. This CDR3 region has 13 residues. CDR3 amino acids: CASSEQGYTEAFF. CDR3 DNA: TGTGCCAGCAGTGAGCAGGGTTACACTGAAGCTTTCTTT. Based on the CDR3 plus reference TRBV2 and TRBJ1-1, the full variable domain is EPEVTQTPSHQVTQMGQEVILRCVPISNHLYFYWYRQILGQKVEFLVSFYNNEISEKSEIFDDQFSVERPDGSNFTLKIRSTKLEDSAMYFCASSEQGYTEAFFGQGTRLTVV.